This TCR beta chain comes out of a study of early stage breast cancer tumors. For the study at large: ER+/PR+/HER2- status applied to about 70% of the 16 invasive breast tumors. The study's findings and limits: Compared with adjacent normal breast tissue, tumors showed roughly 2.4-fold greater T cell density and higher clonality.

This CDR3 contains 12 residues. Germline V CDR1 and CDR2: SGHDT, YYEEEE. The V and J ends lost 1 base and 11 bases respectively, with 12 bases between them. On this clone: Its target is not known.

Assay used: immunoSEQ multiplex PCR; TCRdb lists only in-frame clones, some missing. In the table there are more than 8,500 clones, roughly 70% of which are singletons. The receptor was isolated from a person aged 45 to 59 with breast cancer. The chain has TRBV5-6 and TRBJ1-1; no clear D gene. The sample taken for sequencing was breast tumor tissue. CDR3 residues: CASSLSGRGAFF. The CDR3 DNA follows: TGTGCCAGCAGCTTGTCGGGTCGTGGGGCTTTCTTT. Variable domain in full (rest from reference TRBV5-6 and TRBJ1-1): DAGVTQSPTHLIKTRGQQVTLRCSPKSGHDTVSWYQQALGQGPQFIFQYYEEEERQRGNFPDRFSGHQFPNYSSELNVNALLLGDSALYLCASSLSGRGAFFGQGTRLTVV.